Described below is a single T cell receptor beta chain sequence and its context. What it binds is unknown. The CDR3 has 19 amino acids. Primers: 60 Vbeta forward and 13 Jbeta reverse. The table came from immunoSEQ multiplex PCR; TCRdb's copy has only in-frame clones and leaves some out. This table has roughly 110,000 clones, about 79% appearing once. The data stem from a study of cytomegalovirus exposure and HLA in healthy donors. Study details: Early on, a data release was issued that held about 85 million unique TCRs from HLA-typed donors. Study outcomes and limitations: Analysis performed later found roughly 18,000 TCR beta sequences associated with HLA alleles at 0.05 false discovery rate. Earlier analysis found most TCR beta V segments productive about 87% or about 30% of the time. Researchers catalogued roughly 170 TCR beta chains as cytomegalovirus-associated.

The sequencing input was PBMCs. The sequence derives from a woman under 30 in good health and CMV-seropositive. This sequence joins TRBV21-1 and TRBJ2-1; TRBD1, the table's D call, lacks a check against the DNA. TRBV21-1 is a known pseudogene. In DNA, the CDR3 is TGTGCCAGCAGCACTGTCGGGACATCGATACGACGGGGATACAATGAGCAGTTCTTC. This sequence encodes CASSTVGTSIRRGYNEQFF.